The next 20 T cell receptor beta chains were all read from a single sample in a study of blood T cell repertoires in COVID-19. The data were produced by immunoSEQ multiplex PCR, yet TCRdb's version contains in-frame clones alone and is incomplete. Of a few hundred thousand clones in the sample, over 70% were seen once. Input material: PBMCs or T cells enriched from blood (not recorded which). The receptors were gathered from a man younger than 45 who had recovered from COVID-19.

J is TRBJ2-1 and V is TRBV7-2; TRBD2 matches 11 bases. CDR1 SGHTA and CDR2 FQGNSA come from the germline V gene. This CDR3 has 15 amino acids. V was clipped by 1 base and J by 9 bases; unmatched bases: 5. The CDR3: CASSLVLAGGIEQFF. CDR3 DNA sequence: TGTGCCAGCAGCTTAGTGCTAGCGGGGGGAATTGAGCAGTTCTTC.

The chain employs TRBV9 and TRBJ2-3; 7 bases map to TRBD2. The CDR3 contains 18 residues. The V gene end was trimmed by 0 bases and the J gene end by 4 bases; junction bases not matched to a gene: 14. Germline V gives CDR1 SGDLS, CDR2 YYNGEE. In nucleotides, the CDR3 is TGTGCCAGCAGCGTAGATGGGCGGGGGATACCGGACGCAGATACGCAGTATTTT. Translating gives CASSVDGRGIPDADTQYF.

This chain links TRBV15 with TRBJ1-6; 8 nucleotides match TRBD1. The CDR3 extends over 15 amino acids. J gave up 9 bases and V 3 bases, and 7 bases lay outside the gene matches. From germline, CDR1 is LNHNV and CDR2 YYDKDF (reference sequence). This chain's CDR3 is CATSSSQGVVSPLHF. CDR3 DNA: TGTGCCACCAGCAGCTCACAGGGGGTAGTTTCACCCCTCCACTTT.

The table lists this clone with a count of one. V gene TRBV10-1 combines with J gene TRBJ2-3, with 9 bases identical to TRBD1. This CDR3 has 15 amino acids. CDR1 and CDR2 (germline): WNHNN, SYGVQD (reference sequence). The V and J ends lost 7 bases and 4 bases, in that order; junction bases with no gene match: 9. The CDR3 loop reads CASKDGTGYSDTQYF. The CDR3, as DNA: TGCGCCAGCAAGGATGGGACAGGGTACTCAGATACGCAGTATTTT.

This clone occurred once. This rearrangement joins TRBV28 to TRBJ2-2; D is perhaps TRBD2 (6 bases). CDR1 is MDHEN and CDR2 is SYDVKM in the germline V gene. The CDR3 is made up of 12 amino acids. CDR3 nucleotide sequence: TGTTGTAGCGGATCGAACACCGGGGAGCTGTTTTTT. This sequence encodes CCSGSNTGELFF.

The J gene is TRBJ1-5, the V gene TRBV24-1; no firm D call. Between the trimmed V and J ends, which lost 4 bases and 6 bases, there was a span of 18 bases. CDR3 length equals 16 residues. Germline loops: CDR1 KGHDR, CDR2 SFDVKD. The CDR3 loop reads CATSDARSGGLQPQHF. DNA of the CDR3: TGTGCCACCAGTGACGCTCGCTCGGGAGGGCTTCAGCCCCAGCATTTT.

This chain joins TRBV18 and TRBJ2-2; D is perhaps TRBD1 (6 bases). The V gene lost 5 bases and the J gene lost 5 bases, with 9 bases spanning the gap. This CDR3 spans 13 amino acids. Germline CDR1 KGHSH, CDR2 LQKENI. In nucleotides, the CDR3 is TGTGCCAGCTCAAACAGGGTGACCGGGGAGCTGTTTTTT. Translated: CASSNRVTGELFF.

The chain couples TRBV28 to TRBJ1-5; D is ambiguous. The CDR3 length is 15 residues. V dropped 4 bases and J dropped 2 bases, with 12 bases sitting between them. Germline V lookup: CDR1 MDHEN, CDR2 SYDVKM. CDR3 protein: CASSSFDKGNQPQHF. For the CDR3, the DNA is TGTGCCAGCAGTTCCTTCGACAAGGGCAATCAGCCCCAGCATTTT.

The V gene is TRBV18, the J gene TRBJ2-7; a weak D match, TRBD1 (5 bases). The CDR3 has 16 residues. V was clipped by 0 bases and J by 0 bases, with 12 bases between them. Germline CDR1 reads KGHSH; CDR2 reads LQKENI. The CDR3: CASSPPKGRDSYEQYF. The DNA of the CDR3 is TGTGCCAGCTCACCACCGAAGGGCAGGGACTCCTACGAGCAGTACTTC.

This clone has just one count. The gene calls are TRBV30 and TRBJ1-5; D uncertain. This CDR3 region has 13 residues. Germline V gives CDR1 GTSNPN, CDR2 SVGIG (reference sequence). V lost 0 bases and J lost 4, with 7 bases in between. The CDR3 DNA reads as TGTGCCTGGAGTGTACTTGCAAATCAGCCCCAGCATTTT. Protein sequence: CAWSVLANQPQHF.

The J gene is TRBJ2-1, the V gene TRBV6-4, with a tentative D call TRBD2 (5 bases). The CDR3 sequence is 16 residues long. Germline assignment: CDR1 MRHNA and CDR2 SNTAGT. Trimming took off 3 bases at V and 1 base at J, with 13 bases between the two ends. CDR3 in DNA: TGTGCCAGCAGTGATGAAACTAGTAGGTCCTACAATGAGCAGTTCTTC. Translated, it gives CASSDETSRSYNEQFF.

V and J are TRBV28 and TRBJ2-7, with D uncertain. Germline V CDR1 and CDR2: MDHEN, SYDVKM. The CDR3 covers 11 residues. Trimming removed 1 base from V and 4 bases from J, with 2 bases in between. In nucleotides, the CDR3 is TGTGCCAGCAGTTTATTATACGAGCAGTACTTC. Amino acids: CASSLLYEQYF.

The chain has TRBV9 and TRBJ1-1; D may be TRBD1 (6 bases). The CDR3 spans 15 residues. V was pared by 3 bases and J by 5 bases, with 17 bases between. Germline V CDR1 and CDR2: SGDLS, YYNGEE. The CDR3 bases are TGTGCCAGCAGCGCAGGTACAGGGTGGAGGACTGAAGCTTTCTTT. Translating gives CASSAGTGWRTEAFF.

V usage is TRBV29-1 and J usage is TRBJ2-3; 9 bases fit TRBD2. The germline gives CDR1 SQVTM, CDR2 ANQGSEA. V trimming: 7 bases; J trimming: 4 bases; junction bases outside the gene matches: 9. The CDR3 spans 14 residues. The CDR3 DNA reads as TGCAGCGCACGAGCGGGGGGCCGGGCAGATACGCAGTATTTT. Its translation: CSARAGGRADTQYF.

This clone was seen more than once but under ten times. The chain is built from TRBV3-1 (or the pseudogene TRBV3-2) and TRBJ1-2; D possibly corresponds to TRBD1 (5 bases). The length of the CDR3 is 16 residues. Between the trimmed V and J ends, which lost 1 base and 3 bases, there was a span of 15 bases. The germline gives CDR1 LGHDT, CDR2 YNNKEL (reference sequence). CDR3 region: CASSQGQTLNDYGYTF. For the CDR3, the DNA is TGTGCCAGCAGCCAAGGACAGACGTTGAACGACTATGGCTACACCTTC.

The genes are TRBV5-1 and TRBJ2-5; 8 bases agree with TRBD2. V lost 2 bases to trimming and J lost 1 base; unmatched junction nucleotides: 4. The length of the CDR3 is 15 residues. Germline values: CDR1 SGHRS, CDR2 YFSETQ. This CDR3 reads CASSFAGGGQETQYF. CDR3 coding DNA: TGCGCCAGCAGCTTCGCGGGGGGCGGCCAAGAGACCCAGTACTTC.

The chain's CDR3 is CASSFYFGGDFGQGYGYTF. CDR3 nucleotides: TGTGCCAGCAGTTTCTATTTCGGAGGGGATTTCGGTCAAGGGTATGGCTACACCTTC. The chain employs TRBV28 and TRBJ1-2, with D possibly being TRBD1 (5 bases). This CDR3 is built from 19 residues. The germline V and J ends were trimmed by 3 bases and 5 bases, with 28 bases remaining between them. Germline V gene lookup returns CDR1 MDHEN and CDR2 SYDVKM.

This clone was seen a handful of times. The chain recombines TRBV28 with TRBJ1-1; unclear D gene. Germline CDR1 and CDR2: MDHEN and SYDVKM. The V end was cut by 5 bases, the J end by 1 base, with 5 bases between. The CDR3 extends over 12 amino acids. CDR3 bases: TGTGCCAGCAGTGAACAGAACACTGAAGCTTTCTTT. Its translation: CASSEQNTEAFF.

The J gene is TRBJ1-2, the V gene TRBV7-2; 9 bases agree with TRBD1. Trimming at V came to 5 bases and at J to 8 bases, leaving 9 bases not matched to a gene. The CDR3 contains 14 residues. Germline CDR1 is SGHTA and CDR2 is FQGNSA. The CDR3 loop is CASSHPGQGSGYTF. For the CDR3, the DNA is TGTGCCAGCAGCCACCCGGGACAGGGAAGCGGCTACACCTTC.

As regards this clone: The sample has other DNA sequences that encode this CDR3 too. The CDR3 DNA reads TGTGCCAGCAGCTTCGACAGTTCTGGAAACACCATATATTTT. It specifies CASSFDSSGNTIYF. V usage is TRBV7-9 and J usage is TRBJ1-3; D is possibly TRBD1 (5 bases). Trimming took 3 bases from V and 1 from J, leaving 7 bases between them. This CDR3 contains 14 residues. Germline CDR1 is SEHNR and CDR2 is FQNEAQ (reference sequence). Filled out from reference TRBV7-9 and TRBJ1-3, the complete variable domain reads DTGVSQNPRHKITKRGQNVTFRCDPISEHNRLYWYRQTLGQGPEFLTYFQNEAQLEKSRLLSDRFSAERPKGSFSTLEIQRTEQGDSAMYLCASSFDSSGNTIYFGEGSWLTVV.